The 22 T cell receptor beta chains below come from one sample, sequenced in a study of blood T cells in healthy people across ages. Next came a second PCR, run for about 7 to 12 cycles, which used a sample-barcoded 5' primer along with a J-beta primer mix. TCRdb analysed the 5' RACE reads with MiXCR anew, one entry per CDR3 protein. The sample shows some 640,000 distinct CDR3 sequences, 49% of them seen only once. The sequencing sample was made of blood. Source of these receptors: a woman between 55 and 75 years old in good health.

In this sample, this clonotype turned up once. This rearrangement joins TRBV3-1 to TRBJ2-7, with 7 bases lining up with TRBD2. CDR3 length equals 15 residues. Germline V CDR1 and CDR2: LGHDT, YNNKEL (reference sequence). Trimming took 1 base from V and 5 from J; bases not matched to a gene: 8. The CDR3 protein is CASSQGTSVENEQYF. As DNA, the CDR3 is TGTGCCAGCAGCCAAGGAACTAGCGTTGAGAACGAGCAGTACTTC.

The genes are TRBV7-2 and TRBJ2-3, with 8 bases identical to TRBD2. This CDR3 is built from 16 residues. Germline CDR1 is SGHTA and CDR2 is FQGNSA. Trimming at V came to 4 bases and at J to 4 bases, leaving 10 bases not matched to a gene. CDR3 amino acids: CASSSRGGRGADTQYF. In DNA, the CDR3 is TGTGCCAGCAGCTCCCGGGGGGGGAGGGGAGCAGATACGCAGTATTTT.

The rearrangement joins TRBV24-1 to TRBJ2-3; possible D gene TRBD2, 6 bases. The CDR3 contains 13 residues. V was clipped by 5 bases and J by 4 bases, with 9 bases between them. Germline lookup yields CDR1 KGHDR and CDR2 SFDVKD. In DNA, the CDR3 is TGTGCCACCAGTGTAGGAGGGTCAGATACGCAGTATTTT. Translated: CATSVGGSDTQYF.

This clonotype was detected a few times. The chain combines TRBV4-3 with TRBJ2-3; 10 bases line up with TRBD2. Germline-derived CDR1 and CDR2 are LGHNA and YSLEER. The CDR3 has 16 amino acids. The V segment lost 1 base and the J segment 6 bases; nucleotides outside the gene matches: 7. The CDR3 sequence is CASSQAPSGRPDTQYF. The CDR3 DNA sequence: TGCGCCAGCAGCCAAGCCCCTAGCGGGAGACCGGATACGCAGTATTTT.

This clonotype was detected a few times. V and J are TRBV20-1 and TRBJ2-6; 10 bases line up with TRBD1. The length of the CDR3 is 18 residues. With 6 bases clipped from V and 0 bases from J, the junction kept 11 bases outside the gene matches. Germline V lookup: CDR1 DFQATT, CDR2 SNEGSKA (reference sequence). The CDR3 DNA follows: TGCAGTGCCCGCTCCCCGGGACAGGGGCTCTCTGGGGCCAACGTCCTGACTTTC. Protein: CSARSPGQGLSGANVLTF.

J is TRBJ2-7 and V is TRBV20-1, with 9 positions matching TRBD2. The CDR3 covers 15 residues. Germline CDR1 is DFQATT and CDR2 is SNEGSKA (reference sequence). Losses at the gene ends were 3 bases for V and 1 base for J; bases not matched to a gene: 7. The CDR3 bases are TGCAGTGCTAGTTTTCAGCGGGGGGTTTCCTACGAGCAGTACTTC. It encodes CSASFQRGVSYEQYF.

The genes are TRBV2 and TRBJ2-1, with 12 positions matching TRBD2. The V and J ends lost 4 bases and 9 bases, in that order; junction bases with no gene match: 7. Germline CDR1 is SNHLY and CDR2 is FYNNEI. The CDR3 consists of 15 residues. The CDR3 sequence: CASSVSSGRAGEQFF. The CDR3 nucleotides are TGTGCCAGCAGTGTTTCTAGCGGGAGGGCCGGTGAGCAGTTCTTC.

This clonotype was observed a handful of times. This rearrangement joins TRBV28 to TRBJ2-1; D gene ambiguous. CDR1 is MDHEN and CDR2 is SYDVKM in the germline V gene. The V and J ends lost 6 bases and 3 bases respectively, with 15 bases between them. The CDR3 has 15 amino acids. CDR3 in DNA: TGTGCCAGCAGCCCACCCCCCGGTAACTACAATGAGCAGTTCTTC. Protein product: CASSPPPGNYNEQFF.

As DNA, the CDR3 is TGTGCCAGCGGGTACACAGATACGCAGTATTTT. This sequence encodes CASGYTDTQYF. V and J are TRBV28 and TRBJ2-3, with D unclear. The V end was cut by 8 bases, the J end by 2 bases, with 5 bases between. Germline-derived CDR1 and CDR2 are MDHEN and SYDVKM. The CDR3 sequence is 11 residues long.

This clonotype was picked up a small number of times. This sequence joins TRBV5-1 and TRBJ2-7; D is perhaps TRBD2 (6 bases). Germline CDR1 SGHRS, CDR2 YFSETQ. Trimming left V 4 bases short and J 2 bases short, with 13 bases between. The CDR3 length is 14 residues. The CDR3 reads CASSGAGLTYEQYF. For the CDR3, the DNA is TGCGCCAGCAGCGGGGCAGGACTAACCTACGAGCAGTACTTC. The full variable domain, rest sourced from reference TRBV5-1 and TRBJ2-7, is KAGVTQTPRYLIKTRGQQVTLSCSPISGHRSVSWYQQTPGQGLQFLFEYFSETQRNKGNFPGRFSGRQFSNSRSEMNVSTLELGDSALYLCASSGAGLTYEQYFGPGTRLTVT.

The rearrangement joins TRBV2 to TRBJ1-2, with 9 bases matching TRBD1. Trimming cost V 6 bases and J 4 bases; bases outside gene matches: 15. CDR1 SNHLY and CDR2 FYNNEI come from the germline V gene. This CDR3 spans 17 amino acids. CDR3 in DNA: TGTGCCAGCAGGGCCGGGACAGGGAGTCCCCTCCTCTATGGCTACACCTTC. This sequence encodes CASRAGTGSPLLYGYTF.

V is TRBV2 and J is TRBJ2-3; D is perhaps TRBD2 (7 bases). Germline CDR1 and CDR2: SNHLY and FYNNEI. This CDR3 is built from 16 residues. The V gene lost 7 bases and the J gene lost 2 bases, with 19 bases spanning the gap. The CDR3 DNA reads TGTGCCAGCACCTTGGGGGCTAGCGGTTTCACAGATACGCAGTATTTT. Amino acid sequence: CASTLGASGFTDTQYF.

This clonotype turned up a few times. The genes are TRBV9 and TRBJ2-7, with 9 positions matching TRBD2. V trimming: 4 bases; J trimming: 3 bases; junction bases outside the gene matches: 14. From germline, CDR1 is SGDLS and CDR2 YYNGEE. The CDR3 is made up of 17 amino acids. The CDR3 sequence: CASSLGRGLAQGYEQYF. The CDR3 nucleotides are TGTGCCAGCAGCCTAGGAAGGGGACTAGCTCAAGGCTACGAGCAGTACTTC.

In regard to this clonotype: This may be a read error, as it is one base from a much larger clone. The V and J genes are TRBV6-5 and TRBJ2-7; D is perhaps TRBD2 (5 bases). Germline loops: CDR1 MNHEY, CDR2 SVGAGI. CDR3 length: 12 residues. The CDR3 reads CAGSGRAYEQYF. CDR3 coding DNA: TGTGCCGGCAGCGGCAGAGCCTACGAGCAGTACTTC.

This clonotype turned up a few times. The chain combines TRBV7-2 with TRBJ1-2, with a weak D call TRBD1 (6 bases). V shed 5 bases and J shed 2 bases, with 18 bases lying between them. The CDR3 runs 16 residues. Germline CDR1 reads SGHTA; CDR2 reads FQGNSA. CDR3 sequence: CASSPTSGTPNYGYTF. The DNA of the CDR3 is TGTGCCAGCAGCCCCACCTCCGGGACACCGAACTATGGCTACACCTTC.

The rearrangement uses TRBV12-3 or TRBV12-4 and TRBJ2-1; 10 bases fit TRBD1. V shed 5 bases, J shed 8 bases, and the junction held 9 bases outside the gene matches. The CDR3 totals 15 residues. DNA of the CDR3: TGTGCCAGCAGTGCGGGACAGGGGTTTATGGATGAGCAGTTCTTC. It codes for CASSAGQGFMDEQFF.

This chain connects TRBV6-5 to TRBJ2-1; weak D call: TRBD1 (5 bases). The V end lost 7 bases, the J end lost 7 bases, and 8 bases lay between the germline ends. Germline V gene data show CDR1 as MNHEY and CDR2 as SVGAGI. CDR3 length equals 11 residues. The CDR3 sequence: CASKGRNEQFF. The CDR3 bases are TGTGCCAGCAAGGGGCGGAATGAGCAGTTCTTC.

Here the CDR3 reads CAWSVISQYEQYF. The CDR3, as DNA: TGTGCCTGGAGTGTTATTAGCCAGTACGAGCAGTACTTC. The gene calls are TRBV30 and TRBJ2-5; D is ambiguous. The better agreement between TRBJ2-7 and the DNA end casts doubt on the J call. From germline, CDR1 is GTSNPN and CDR2 SVGIG (reference sequence). This CDR3 comprises 13 residues.

This clonotype turned up a few times. The rearrangement links TRBV20-1 to TRBJ2-5; 10 bases map to TRBD2. The CDR3 is 16 amino acids. The germline gives CDR1 DFQATT, CDR2 SNEGSKA (reference sequence). V dropped 6 bases and J dropped 11; count of bases not matched to a gene: 21. CDR3 DNA sequence: TGCAGTGCCCCGATGCTAGCGGGAGAATCCTACAGTGAGCAGTACTTC. Translating it yields CSAPMLAGESYSEQYF.

The V gene is TRBV5-1, the J gene TRBJ2-2; tentative D call: TRBD2 (5 bases). The CDR3 has 15 amino acids. Germline CDR1 and CDR2: SGHRS and YFSETQ. Between the trimmed V and J ends, which lost 1 base and 7 bases, there was a span of 14 bases. The CDR3 DNA reads as TGCGCCAGCAGCTTGACATCGGGGAATTACGGGGAGCTGTTTTTT. This translates into CASSLTSGNYGELFF. The whole variable domain, filled in from reference TRBV5-1 and TRBJ2-2, reads KAGVTQTPRYLIKTRGQQVTLSCSPISGHRSVSWYQQTPGQGLQFLFEYFSETQRNKGNFPGRFSGRQFSNSRSEMNVSTLELGDSALYLCASSLTSGNYGELFFGEGSRLTVL.

The chain uses TRBV29-1 and TRBJ2-7; the D gene is possibly TRBD2 (6 bases). CDR1 SQVTM and CDR2 ANQGSEA come from the germline V gene. Trimming removed 6 bases from V and 1 base from J, with 13 bases in between. CDR3 length: 13 amino acids. Written as DNA, the CDR3 is TGCAGCGTGCGAAAGACTAGTTCCTACGAGCAGTACTTC. Translation: CSVRKTSSYEQYF.

The CDR3 spells CATSDSSRGAGNEQFF. The DNA of the CDR3 is TGTGCCACCAGTGATTCGAGCAGGGGCGCAGGCAATGAGCAGTTCTTC. The chain uses TRBV24-1 and TRBJ2-1; TRBD1 might be the D (6 bases). CDR1 is KGHDR and CDR2 is SFDVKD in the germline V gene. Between the trimmed V and J ends, which lost 2 bases and 6 bases, there was a span of 16 bases. The CDR3 has 16 residues.